This entry is about one TCR beta chain. It has no known antigen specificity. No much larger clonotype is one base removed from it; base qualities were not supplied. The data derive from a study of cytomegalovirus exposure and HLA in healthy donors (TCRdb year 2017). Background on the whole study: An earlier analysis of some 500 of the donors reported 250 to 300 Gb of sequence data and more than 90 million unique TCR beta sequences from some 180 million T cells. The T cell repertoires of 666 subjects were profiled by immunosequencing and related to cytomegalovirus serostatus. An early release that covered more than 550 HLA-typed donors contained about 300 gigabases of sequencing data and about 84 million unique TCR sequences. The study aimed to test whether signatures of past pathogen exposure could be identified by cataloging public T cell receptors. Of the roughly 420 genotyped donors, 81% were placed in the genetic ancestry cluster associated with self-reported Caucasian donors. To predict cytomegalovirus infection status, the study brought together high-throughput TCR immunosequencing, statistical association of individual TCRs with disease status, and machine learning. Rather than using new phenotypic data, the later analysis identified candidate immune exposures from TCR beta sequences and from how often those sequences occurred across donors. A separate validation cohort of 100 to 150 different subjects was used in addition to the 666-subject first cohort. The number of typed donors differed by locus: 629-630 for A, B, C, DRB1 and DQB1; 522 for DQA1; around 610 for DPA1; and around 490 for DPB1. Across 300 to 400 genotyped donors of the cohort, an average of about 240,000 unique TCR beta nucleotide sequences per donor were sequenced, and roughly a sixth of those sequences were non-productive. A later analysis re-analyzed previously published TCR beta repertoires from roughly 630 donors and added high-resolution HLA genotyping to study TCR occurrence patterns. A later genetic analysis used genome-wide SNP genotypes for about 65% of the 666 donors, treating that subset as a discovery cohort. To decide whether each TCR beta V gene segment behaved as functional or pseudogenic, an earlier analysis of nearly 600 of the donors relied on high-throughput TCR beta sequencing. Alongside the repertoire data, information on donor age, sex, ethnicity and CMV serostatus was compiled. About five DR-DQ haplotypes were handled as single units for association and clustering, since linkage in the cohort was strong. HLA typing included class I and class II loci at four-digit resolution. Every discovery cohort repertoire had been produced on one sequencing platform.

Library preparation was by the immunoSEQ multiplex PCR assay. The multiplex PCR relied on a mix of 60 forward primers for TCR Vbeta segments and 13 reverse primers for TCR Jbeta segments. Amplification of the CDR3 region of rearranged TCR beta genes was performed with a multiplex PCR assay on genomic DNA. On the Illumina HiSeq System, the amplified TCR beta libraries were sequenced as 87-base-pair reads. The paper's data handling went like this. A later analysis tallied roughly 78 million unique TCR beta chains across the 666 repertoires, and some 12 million of those chains were shared by two or more donors. Raw reads were error-corrected and collapsed into unique sequences by a nearest-neighbor algorithm in which closely related sequences were merged to remove PCR and sequencing errors. Alignment of CDR3 sequences to IMGT reference sequences was used to assign V, D and J gene segments. For a sequence to be retained, a match of at least six nucleotides was required to both a V gene segment and a J gene segment. Rearrangements were called productive when the CDR3 lacked stop codons and stayed in frame with V and J; all others were non-productive. CDR3 was defined according to IMGT convention as the region running from the second conserved V-encoded cysteine to the conserved J-encoded phenylalanine. Sequences without an unambiguous match to a single V gene segment were excluded from the earlier analysis of approximately 600 of the donors. An earlier analysis of approximately 590 of the donors called V segments functional above 56.7% productive rearrangements and segregating when the between-donor standard deviation exceeded 5%. To diagnose cytomegalovirus status from the catalog of TCR beta chain sequences, a statistical classification framework was built. A later analysis assigned V and J genes by comparing TCR nucleotide sequences with IMGT/GENE-DB human TR gene sequences. Using the TCRdist pipeline, a later analysis assigned CDR3 sequences along with most-parsimonious VDJ recombination scenarios. A later analysis defined each TCR beta chain by its CDR3 amino acid sequence plus V-gene family, and excluded reads lacking a unique V-gene family. In a later analysis, nearly 600 highly shared, low-generation-probability nucleotide sequences were removed to address suspected cross-contamination and a sequencing artifact. For each public chain, a later analysis derived a clonal expansion index from normalized ranks of inferred template counts within each repertoire. In a later analysis, generation probabilities were computed using a VDJ recombination model fitted to out-of-frame rearrangements, and the results were checked against IGoR. A later analysis scored TCR-TCR, TCR-HLA and TCR-CMV co-occurrence with hypergeometric tests, applying a repertoire-size bias correction to TCR pairs. To estimate false discovery rates, a later analysis permuted the HLA or CMV assignments 20 times. A later analysis grouped co-occurring TCRs with DBSCAN, adding TCRdist sequence similarity when clustering within HLA-allele-positive subsets. Repertoires with fewer than 30,000 or more than 120,000 public chains, plus five repertoires with anomalous nucleotide sharing, were excluded from co-occurrence clustering. The table was pulled from immuneACCESS by TCRdb, which kept in-frame rearrangements only. Such tables lose some clones; where checked, under half of the loss comes from unresolved V genes, and the rest has no known cause. The DNA was the basis for D and trimming; V, J and clone size are from that table. Across this sample there are some 200,000 clones, with approximately 79% seen only once. Of the sample, around 1.6% falls within the top ten clones.

The investigation overall reported the following: Linkage disequilibrium might explain the correlated functional status among segregating V segments, but an unknown experimental factor could not be excluded. A later genetic analysis associated a missense DCLRE1C variant with V-gene and J-gene trimming of TCR beta chains, and an independent cohort replicated the association. Across donors, most TCR sequences were observed very rarely, whereas some public TCRs were present in many individuals. Broadly in line with IMGT annotations, most TCR beta V segments showed up in productive rearrangements about 87% or about 30% of the time in an earlier analysis of several hundred of the donors. The sequencing pipeline was judged likely to have produced a cluster of highly shared sequence variants as a technical artifact. In a later genetic analysis, fewer N-insertions in productive TCRs were reported among donors in an Asian-associated ancestry cluster than the approximately 710-donor mean. A further reported finding was that TCR beta sequences accurately predicted the HLA-A and HLA-B alleles for most subjects in the first cohort. A total of 150 to 200 TCR beta chains were listed by the study as associated with cytomegalovirus. Several of the top co-occurrence clusters appeared to be linked to parvovirus B19, influenza, CMV and Epstein-Barr virus, according to a later analysis. In a later analysis, more than 15,000 TCR beta sequences were associated with specific HLA alleles at a false discovery rate of 0.05. In a later analysis, the rate of TCR association differed among HLA loci, with DRB1 alleles having the most associated TCRs and HLA-C alleles having the fewest. About 17 rarely observed V segments, including chromosome 9 orphons, were excluded from the earlier analysis of a few hundred of the donors because counts were too low. In a later analysis, HLA-associated TCR beta chains showed more clonal expansion and lower generation probabilities than non-associated chains that were equally common. CMV serostatus was the only immune exposure information available for the cohort. The classifier was reported to diagnose cytomegalovirus status with high specificity and sensitivity in both the original and validation cohorts. In a later analysis, most CMV-associated TCR beta chains were found to appear HLA-restricted, with HLA associations seemingly driven largely by CMV exposure. The cohort was sequenced for TCR beta chains only, and without alpha or paired-chain data the features that could be detected were limited. The authors suggested that the approach could potentially be extended to other disease states and immunological phenotypes. Some IMGT-functional V segments, including TRBV6-2 and TRBV6-3, could not be told apart with the 87-base-pair reads, so those segments were excluded. When HLA alleles, especially DR and DQ, strongly co-occurred, attributing TCR associations to individual alleles was difficult. Roughly uniform sequencing depth across donors was assumed in presence/absence analyses, although this assumption may not hold. HLA typing was unavailable for some donors at each locus, so association tests used only the typed subset. In vitro tests confirmed that three of the cytomegalovirus-associated TCR beta chains recognize cytomegalovirus antigens.

The cohort comprised around 690 healthy bone marrow donors. At the time of sampling, every cohort member was nominally healthy, though immune exposures that went unrecorded were likely present. The donor was CMV seropositive and was included in the group of 290 or so seropositive cohort members. Every donor gave a peripheral blood sample, and the peripheral blood mononuclear cells from that sample were used for TCR beta sequencing. Genomic DNA extraction from the blood cell samples was performed with the Qiagen DNeasy Blood Extraction Kit. The CDR3 contains 15 residues, cysteine and phenylalanine counted. Kept here is only the CDR3 DNA, which spans 45 bases and is read in frame from base 1. At the junction V is shortened by 2 bases and J by 2 bases; bases outside the gene matches: 3. Reading the germline V gene gives CDR1 LGHNA and CDR2 YSLEER.

The V and J segments used are TRBV4-3 and TRBJ1-3; TRBD1 agrees with 7 junctional bases. The receptor's source is a girl aged 5-17 years in good health and CMV-seropositive. Input material: PBMCs. In nucleotides, the sequence is TGCGCCAGCAGCCAACTTGGGACAGCTGGAAACACCATATATTTT. The resulting protein is CASSQLGTAGNTIYF.